The 21 T cell receptor beta chains reported below all come from one sample, sequenced in a study of T cell responses to AZD1222 COVID-19 vaccine. Sequenced by immunoSEQ multiplex PCR; TCRdb stores in-frame clones only, minus some. The sample has about 170,000 clones; 90% are singletons. This material consisted of peripheral blood, taken on day 0 of AZD1222 vaccination. These receptors originate from an adult in good health.

The V gene is TRBV15, the J gene TRBJ2-1; 10 bases are shared with TRBD1. Per germline, CDR1 LNHNV and CDR2 YYDKDF (reference sequence). Trimming at V came to 0 bases and at J to 10 bases, leaving 9 bases not matched to a gene. The CDR3 extends over 16 amino acids. The CDR3 bases are TGTGCCACCAGCAGAGATCGTGAGACAGGGGGCTTGGAGCAGTTCTTC. It specifies CATSRDRETGGLEQFF.

The chain combines TRBV7-3 with TRBJ2-5; TRBD2 matches at 10 bases. This CDR3 spans 14 amino acids. CDR1 is SGHTA and CDR2 is FQGTGA in the germline V gene. J was trimmed by 5 bases and V by 3 bases; bases with no gene match: 3. Here the CDR3 DNA reads TGTGCCAGCAGCTTGAGCGGGGGGGTTGAGACCCAGTACTTC. Protein: CASSLSGGVETQYF. Drawing the rest from reference TRBV7-3 and TRBJ2-5, the complete variable domain is GAGVSQTPSNKVTEKGKYVELRCDPISGHTALYWYRQSLGQGPEFLIYFQGTGAADDSGLPNDRFFAVRPEGSVSTLKIQRTERGDSAVYLCASSLSGGVETQYFGPGTRLLVL.

V and J are TRBV2 and TRBJ1-6; D not resolved. The V gene lost 3 bases and the J gene lost 4 bases, with 16 bases spanning the gap. Germline values: CDR1 SNHLY, CDR2 FYNNEI. The CDR3 sequence is 17 residues long. CDR3 DNA: TGTGCCAGCAGTGAGGGTGGCGGGAGAGGGTATAATTCACCCCTCCACTTT. Residues: CASSEGGGRGYNSPLHF.

The rearrangement uses TRBV27 and TRBJ1-6; the D is unclear. The CDR3 spans 13 residues. V lost 3 bases and J 7 bases, leaving 7 bases between the germline ends. Germline loops: CDR1 MNHEY, CDR2 SMNVEV (reference sequence). The CDR3 DNA reads TGTGCCAGCAGTTTCGGGATAAATTCACCCCTCCACTTT. Its protein is CASSFGINSPLHF.

The V call is TRBV7-2, the J call TRBJ2-5; a weak D match, TRBD1 (5 bases). This CDR3 region has 15 residues. Germline V gene sequence: CDR1 SGHTA, CDR2 FQGNSA. V lost 4 bases and J 3 bases, leaving 15 bases between the germline ends. As DNA, the CDR3 is TGTGCCAGCAGCTCAGGCGGCAGGGTCGAAGAGACCCAGTACTTC. This translates into CASSSGGRVEETQYF.

The J gene is TRBJ2-2, the V gene TRBV5-1; TRBD1 or TRBD2 may be the D gene (6 bases each). The CDR3 loop spans 16 amino acids. Trimming removed 2 bases from V and 1 base from J, with 12 bases in between. Germline CDR1 is SGHRS and CDR2 is YFSETQ. CDR3 DNA sequence: TGCGCCAGCAGCTTAGAGGGGGGCCGGAACACCGGGGAGCTGTTTTTT. This sequence encodes CASSLEGGRNTGELFF.

The V and J genes are TRBV7-9 and TRBJ2-7; D possibly matches TRBD1 or TRBD2 (6 bases each). Germline V gene data show CDR1 as SEHNR and CDR2 as FQNEAQ (reference sequence). The V end lost 5 bases, the J end lost 3 bases, and 17 bases lay between the germline ends. This CDR3 region has 15 residues. The CDR3: CASSNNRRGVYEQYF. CDR3 bases: TGTGCCAGCAGCAACAACCGGAGGGGGGTCTACGAGCAGTACTTC. Full variable domain (missing parts from reference TRBV7-9 and TRBJ2-7): DTGVSQNPRHKITKRGQNVTFRCDPISEHNRLYWYRQTLGQGPEFLTYFQNEAQLEKSRLLSDRFSAERPKGSFSTLEIQRTEQGDSAMYLCASSNNRRGVYEQYFGPGTRLTVT.

The CDR3, as DNA: TGTGCCTGGGCCCGTACAGGGGTAGAGGAAAAACTGTTTTTT. Translated, it gives CAWARTGVEEKLFF. The chain employs TRBV30 and TRBJ1-4, with 7 bases lining up with TRBD1. Germline assignment: CDR1 GTSNPN and CDR2 SVGIG (reference sequence). The CDR3 consists of 14 residues. The ends lost 5 bases at V and 8 bases at J; junction bases unmatched: 11. The variable domain in full, completed from reference TRBV30 and TRBJ1-4, reads SQTIHQWPATLVQPVGSPLSLECTVEGTSNPNLYWYRQAAGRGLQLLFYSVGIGQISSEVPQNLSASRPQDRQFILSSKKLLLSDSGFYLCAWARTGVEEKLFFGSGTQLSVL.

This clone was seen more than once but under ten times. The chain is built from TRBV6-6 and TRBJ1-4; no clear D gene. CDR1 and CDR2 from the germline V gene are MNHNY and SVGAGI (reference sequence). The CDR3 is 14 residues long. Trimming took off 6 bases at V and 8 bases at J, with 16 bases between the two ends. CDR3 region: CASSPDLSSEKLFF. CDR3 coding DNA: TGTGCCAGCAGCCCGGACCTCTCGTCAGAAAAACTGTTTTTT.

This rearrangement joins TRBV11-1 to TRBJ1-5; 7 bases map to TRBD1. Germline V gene sequence: CDR1 SGHAT, CDR2 FQDESV (reference sequence). V trimming: 8 bases; J trimming: 0 bases; junction bases outside the gene matches: 1. This CDR3 has 13 amino acids. The CDR3: CASPGGSNQPQHF. In DNA form, the CDR3 reads TGTGCCAGCCCAGGGGGTAGCAATCAGCCCCAGCATTTT.

This chain connects TRBV5-6 to TRBJ1-6, with 11 bases identical to TRBD1. Germline loops: CDR1 SGHDT, CDR2 YYEEEE. Trimming cost V 0 bases and J 9 bases; bases outside gene matches: 5. This CDR3 is 16 amino acids long. In nucleotides, the CDR3 is TGTGCCAGCAGCTTGGGGACAGGGGGCGCGGGTTCACCCCTCCACTTT. Translating it yields CASSLGTGGAGSPLHF.

The J gene is TRBJ1-3, the V gene TRBV2; 7 bases are shared with TRBD1. V lost 4 bases and J lost 3; bases outside the gene matches: 6. The CDR3 totals 15 residues. The germline CDR1 and CDR2 sequences are SNHLY and FYNNEI. The CDR3 DNA follows: TGTGCCAGCAGTGCCCAGACAGGGAATGGAAACACCATATATTTT. Encoded protein: CASSAQTGNGNTIYF.

The rearrangement links TRBV7-9 to TRBJ1-4, with 8 bases matching TRBD1. Germline CDR1 reads SEHNR; CDR2 reads FQNEAQ (reference sequence). This CDR3 contains 14 residues. With 6 bases clipped from V and 6 bases from J, the junction kept 6 bases outside the gene matches. The CDR3 DNA follows: TGTGCCAGCAGTCTCGACAGGGGAGATGAAAAACTGTTTTTT. Amino acid sequence: CASSLDRGDEKLFF.

The chain is built from TRBV6-2 or TRBV6-3 and TRBJ2-5; 8 bases agree with TRBD1. J lost 1 base, V lost 2 bases, and 3 bases had no gene match. Germline CDR1 MNHEY, CDR2 SVGEGT. CDR3 length: 15 residues. The CDR3 loop is CASSYMDRAQETQYF. DNA of the CDR3: TGTGCCAGCAGTTACATGGACAGGGCCCAAGAGACCCAGTACTTC.

V and J are TRBV9 and TRBJ2-7; no definite D call. V was pared by 3 bases and J by 1 base, with 11 bases between. The CDR3 runs 14 residues. Germline V gene sequence: CDR1 SGDLS, CDR2 YYNGEE. This CDR3 reads CASSDDILSYEQYF. The DNA of the CDR3 is TGTGCCAGCAGCGACGACATTCTTTCCTACGAGCAGTACTTC.

The genes are TRBV27 and TRBJ1-6; D is ambiguous. The germline CDR1 and CDR2 sequences are MNHEY and SMNVEV (reference sequence). The CDR3 contains 14 residues. V was clipped by 7 bases and J by 2 bases, with 9 bases between them. CDR3 sequence: CASNRGAYNSPLHF. The CDR3, as DNA: TGTGCCAGCAACAGAGGCGCCTATAATTCACCCCTCCACTTT.

This clone was counted only a few times. The rearrangement links TRBV28 to TRBJ2-1, with no clear D. V shed 1 base and J shed 5 bases, with 21 bases lying between them. The CDR3 loop spans 18 amino acids. CDR1 and CDR2 from the germline V gene are MDHEN and SYDVKM. The DNA of the CDR3 is TGTGCCAGCAGTTTATCGGAAGGTTTGGGATCAGTCGACAATGAGCAGTTCTTC. As protein: CASSLSEGLGSVDNEQFF. Full variable domain (outside the CDR3, taken from reference TRBV28 and TRBJ2-1): DVKVTQSSRYLVKRTGEKVFLECVQDMDHENMFWYRQDPGLGLRLIYFSYDVKMKEKGDIPEGYSVSREKKERFSLILESASTNQTSMYLCASSLSEGLGSVDNEQFFGPGTRLTVL.

This clone was observed once. J is TRBJ2-3 and V is TRBV24-1; D not resolved. V was clipped by 1 base and J by 1 base, with 2 bases between them. This CDR3 region has 13 residues. Germline CDR1 reads KGHDR; CDR2 reads SFDVKD. CDR3 region: CATSDLGTDTQYF. The CDR3 DNA follows: TGTGCCACCAGTGATTTAGGCACAGATACGCAGTATTTT.

The chain uses TRBV7-2 and TRBJ1-2; the D is unclear. The V gene lost 5 bases and the J gene lost 7 bases, with 14 bases spanning the gap. The CDR3 loop spans 13 amino acids. From germline, CDR1 is SGHTA and CDR2 FQGNSA. The CDR3 loop reads CASSPFGSSGYTF. The CDR3 DNA sequence: TGTGCCAGCAGCCCGTTCGGGTCTTCTGGCTACACCTTC. Variable domain in full (rest from reference TRBV7-2 and TRBJ1-2): GAGVSQSPSNKVTEKGKDVELRCDPISGHTALYWYRQSLGQGLEFLIYFQGNSAPDKSGLPSDRFSAERTGGSVSTLTIQRTQQEDSAVYLCASSPFGSSGYTFGSGTRLTVV.

This chain uses TRBV10-3 with TRBJ1-5; a weak D match, TRBD1 (5 bases). V was trimmed by 11 bases and J by 4 bases, leaving 18 bases between them. CDR1 and CDR2 (germline): ENHRY, SYGVKD. The CDR3 contains 14 residues. The CDR3 spells CAASGTGDNQPQHF. The CDR3 bases are TGTGCCGCCTCCGGGACGGGCGATAATCAGCCCCAGCATTTT.

This chain joins TRBV11-2 and TRBJ1-6, with TRBD1 identical over 8 bases. The V gene end was trimmed by 5 bases and the J gene end by 7 bases; junction bases not matched to a gene: 10. CDR3 length equals 16 residues. CDR1 and CDR2 (germline): SGHAT, FQNNGV. CDR3 region: CASSPRDRPRNSPLHF. CDR3 nucleotides: TGTGCCAGCAGCCCCCGGGACAGGCCTCGGAATTCACCCCTCCACTTT.